This TCR beta chain came from a study of cytomegalovirus exposure and HLA in healthy donors. Details on this clone: The antigen is unknown.

Study-wide points: There were fewer than 200 TCR beta chains listed as cytomegalovirus-associated. The authors excluded some V segments, including TRBV6-2 and TRBV6-3, as indistinguishable. Prior analysis indicated that the majority of TCR beta V segments exhibited productivity approximately 87% or approximately 30% of the time.

The PCR employed 60 Vbeta primers together with 13 Jbeta primers. TCRdb keeps only in-frame clones here, not all; method: immunoSEQ multiplex PCR. The sample comprises about 150,000 clones, roughly 77% of which are singletons, and 7.5% to 9% rests with the top ten. The CDR3 is made up of 15 amino acids. Germline V gives CDR1 SQVTM, CDR2 ANQGSEA. V dropped 4 bases and J dropped 7; count of bases not matched to a gene: 12. Input material: PBMCs. The chain carries TRBV29-1 and TRBJ1-5, with TRBD1 matching 8 bases. The receptor was isolated from a man aged 25 to 45 in good health and CMV-seropositive. CDR3 sequence: CSVGIGRGPGQPQHF. The CDR3 DNA reads TGCAGCGTTGGTATCGGCAGGGGGCCGGGGCAGCCCCAGCATTTT.